This T cell receptor beta chain originates from a study of post-analysis software for immune sequencing data. This clonotype was detected a few times. The authors incorporated unique molecular identifiers into the TCR beta cDNA libraries. TCRdb itself ran the PCR reads through MiXCR, one entry per CDR3 protein. The top ten hold around 15% of the sample, which has a few hundred thousand distinct CDR3 sequences, around a third seen once. The source of this sequence is a girl aged 5 to 17 with multiple sclerosis. Sequences were obtained from blood.

This CDR3 reads CASSFPFEEQFF. The CDR3 bases are TGTGCCAGCAGCTTCCCCTTTGAGGAGCAGTTCTTC. The chain uses TRBV7-2 and TRBJ2-1; unclear D gene. The CDR3 consists of 12 residues. The ends were cut back, 3 bases at V and 10 bases at J, with 10 bases in the middle. CDR1 is SGHTA and CDR2 is FQGNSA in the germline V gene.